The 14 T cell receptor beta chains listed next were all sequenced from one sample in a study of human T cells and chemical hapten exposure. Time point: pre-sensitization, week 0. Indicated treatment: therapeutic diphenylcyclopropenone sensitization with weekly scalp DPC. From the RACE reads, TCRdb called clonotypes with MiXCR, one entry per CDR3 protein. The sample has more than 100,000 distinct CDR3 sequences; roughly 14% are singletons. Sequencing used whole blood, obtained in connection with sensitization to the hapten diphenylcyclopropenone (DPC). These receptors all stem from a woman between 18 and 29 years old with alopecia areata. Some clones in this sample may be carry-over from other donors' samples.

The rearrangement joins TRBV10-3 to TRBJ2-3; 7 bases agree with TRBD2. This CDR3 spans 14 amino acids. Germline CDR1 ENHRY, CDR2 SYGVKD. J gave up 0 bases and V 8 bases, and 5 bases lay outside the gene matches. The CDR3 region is CAIPRGSSTDTQYF. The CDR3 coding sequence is TGTGCCATCCCCCGCGGGAGCAGCACAGATACGCAGTATTTT.

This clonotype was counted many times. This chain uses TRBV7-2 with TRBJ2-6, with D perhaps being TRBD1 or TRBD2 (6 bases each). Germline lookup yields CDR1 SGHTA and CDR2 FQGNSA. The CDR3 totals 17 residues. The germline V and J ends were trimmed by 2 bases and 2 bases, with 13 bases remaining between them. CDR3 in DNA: TGTGCCAGCAGCTTATCTTTCCGGGGGCCTGGGGCCAACGTCCTGACTTTC. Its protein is CASSLSFRGPGANVLTF.

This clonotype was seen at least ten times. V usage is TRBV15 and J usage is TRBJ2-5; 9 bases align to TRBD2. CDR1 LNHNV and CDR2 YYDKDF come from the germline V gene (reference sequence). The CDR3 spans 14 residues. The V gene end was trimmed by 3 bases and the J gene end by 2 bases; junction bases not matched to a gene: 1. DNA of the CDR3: TGTGCCACCAGCAGTGGACTAGCGCAAGAGACCCAGTACTTC. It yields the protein CATSSGLAQETQYF.

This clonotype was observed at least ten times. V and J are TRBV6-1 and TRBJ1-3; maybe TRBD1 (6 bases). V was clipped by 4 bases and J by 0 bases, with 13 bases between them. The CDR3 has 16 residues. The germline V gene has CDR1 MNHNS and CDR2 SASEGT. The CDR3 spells CASSGGTLISGNTIYF. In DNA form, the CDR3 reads TGTGCCAGCAGTGGCGGGACACTCATCTCTGGAAACACCATATATTTT.

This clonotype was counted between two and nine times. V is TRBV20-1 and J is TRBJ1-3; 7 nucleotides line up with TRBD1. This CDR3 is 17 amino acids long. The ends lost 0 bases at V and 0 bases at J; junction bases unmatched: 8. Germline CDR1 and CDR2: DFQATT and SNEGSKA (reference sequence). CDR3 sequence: CSARDPFQGVSGNTIYF. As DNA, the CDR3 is TGCAGTGCTAGAGATCCCTTTCAGGGGGTCTCTGGAAACACCATATATTTT.

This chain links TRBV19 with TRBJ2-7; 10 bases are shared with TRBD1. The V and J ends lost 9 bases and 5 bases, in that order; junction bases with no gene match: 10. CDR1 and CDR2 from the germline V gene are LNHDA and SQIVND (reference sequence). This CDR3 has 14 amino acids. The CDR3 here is CASQRTGGTDEQYF. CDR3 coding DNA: TGTGCCAGCCAACGGACAGGGGGTACGGACGAGCAGTACTTC.

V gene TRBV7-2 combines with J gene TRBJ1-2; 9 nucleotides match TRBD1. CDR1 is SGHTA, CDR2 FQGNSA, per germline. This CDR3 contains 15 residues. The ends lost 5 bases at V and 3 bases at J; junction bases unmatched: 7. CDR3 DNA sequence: TGTGCCAGCAGCCCACGGACAGGGGAGGACTATGGCTACACCTTC. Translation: CASSPRTGEDYGYTF.

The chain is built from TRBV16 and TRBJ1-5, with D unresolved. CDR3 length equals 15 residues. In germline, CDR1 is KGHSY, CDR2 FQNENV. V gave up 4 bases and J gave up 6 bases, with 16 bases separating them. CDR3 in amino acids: CASSPWKGIFQPQHF. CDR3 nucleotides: TGTGCCAGCAGCCCATGGAAGGGAATATTTCAGCCCCAGCATTTT.

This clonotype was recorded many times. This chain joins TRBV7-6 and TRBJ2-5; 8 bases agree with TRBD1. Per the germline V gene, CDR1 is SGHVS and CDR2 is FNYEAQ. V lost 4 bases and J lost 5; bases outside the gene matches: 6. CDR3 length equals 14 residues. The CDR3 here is CASSSQGARETQYF. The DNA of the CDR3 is TGTGCCAGCAGCTCCCAGGGGGCGAGGGAGACCCAGTACTTC.

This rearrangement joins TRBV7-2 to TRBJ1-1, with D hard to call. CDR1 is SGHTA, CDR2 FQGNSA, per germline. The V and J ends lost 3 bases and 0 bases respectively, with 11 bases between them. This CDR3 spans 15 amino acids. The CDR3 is CASSFTTALNTEAFF. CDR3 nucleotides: TGTGCCAGCAGCTTCACGACGGCCCTGAACACTGAAGCTTTCTTT.

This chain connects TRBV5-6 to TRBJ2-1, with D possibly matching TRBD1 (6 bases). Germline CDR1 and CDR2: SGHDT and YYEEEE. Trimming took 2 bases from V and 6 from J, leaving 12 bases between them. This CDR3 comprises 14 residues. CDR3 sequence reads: CASSLVGAVNEQFF. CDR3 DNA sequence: TGTGCCAGCAGCTTAGTGGGGGCCGTCAATGAGCAGTTCTTC.

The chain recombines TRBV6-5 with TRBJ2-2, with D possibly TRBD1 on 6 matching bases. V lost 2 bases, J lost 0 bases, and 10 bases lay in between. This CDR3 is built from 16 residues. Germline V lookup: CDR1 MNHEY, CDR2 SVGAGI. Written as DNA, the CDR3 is TGTGCCAGCAGTTACGGACAGTTCGCGAACACCGGGGAGCTGTTTTTT. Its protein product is CASSYGQFANTGELFF.

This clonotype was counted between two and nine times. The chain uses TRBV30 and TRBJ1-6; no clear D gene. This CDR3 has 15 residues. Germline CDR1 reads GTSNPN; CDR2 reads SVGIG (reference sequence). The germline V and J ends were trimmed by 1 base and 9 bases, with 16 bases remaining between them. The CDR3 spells CAWSDSAGLPSPLHF. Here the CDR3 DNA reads TGTGCCTGGAGTGACTCGGCCGGGCTACCTTCACCCCTCCACTTT.

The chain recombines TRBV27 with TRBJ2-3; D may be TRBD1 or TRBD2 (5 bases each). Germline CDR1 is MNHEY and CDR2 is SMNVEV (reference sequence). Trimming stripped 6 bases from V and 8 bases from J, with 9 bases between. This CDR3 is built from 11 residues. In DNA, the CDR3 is TGTGCCAGCAGATTCGGGACTACGCAGTATTTT. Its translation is CASRFGTTQYF.